A selection of T cell receptor beta chains follows, all from one sample in a study of Ad26.COV2.S vaccination and SARS-CoV-2 variants. The protocol was immunoSEQ multiplex PCR, while the TCRdb copy is restricted to in-frame clones and leaves out a portion. The sample comprises around 450,000 clones, about 88% of which are singletons, and 2% to 3% rests with the top ten. Material: peripheral blood, obtained in a trial of Ad26.COV2.S vaccine versus placebo. These receptors came from a person between 18 and 60 years old who received the Ad26.COV2.S COVID-19 vaccine or a placebo. Both conserved end residues are part of each CDR3. Each record gives: clone size, D gene, V gene, J gene, CDR3 protein, CDR3 DNA. The D gene is left open where the match is weak. Expanded clones get a size class; other rows say once, few or many, or leave the size out.

>NA|TRBD1|TRBV30|TRBJ1-5
CAWSIQGGQPQHF
TGTGCCTGGAGTATTCAGGGGGGTCAGCCCCAGCATTTT
>NA|TRBD1|TRBV6-1|TRBJ1-4
CASSEMNRGDEKLFF
TGTGCCAGCAGTGAAATGAACAGGGGGGACGAAAAACTGTTTTTT
>once|TRBD1|TRBV4-2|TRBJ2-3
CASSLGDRGADTQYF
TGTGCCAGCAGCTTGGGGGACAGGGGAGCAGATACGCAGTATTTT
>NA|NA|TRBV5-1|TRBJ1-1
CASSLFSDMNTEAFF
TGCGCCAGCAGCTTGTTTAGTGACATGAACACTGAAGCTTTCTTT
>NA|NA|TRBV28|TRBJ1-5
CASSFGGASQPQHF
TGTGCCAGCAGTTTCGGGGGGGCCAGTCAGCCCCAGCATTTT
>NA|TRBD1|TRBV5-6|TRBJ2-1
CASSLTGTGWSGEQFF
TGTGCCAGCAGCTTAACCGGGACAGGGTGGTCGGGCGAGCAGTTCTTC
>NA|NA|TRBV21-1|TRBJ2-7
CDDRDRDSYEQYF
TGTGACGACCGGGACAGGGACTCCTACGAGCAGTACTTC
>NA|TRBD2|TRBV2|TRBJ2-1
CASSRASGRALGGGSYNEQFF
TGTGCCAGCAGTCGGGCTAGCGGGAGGGCTCTTGGTGGTGGGTCCTACAATGAGCAGTTCTTC
>NA|TRBD2|TRBV15|TRBJ2-5
CATARAQRGYQETQYF
TGTGCCACCGCGAGAGCGCAGCGGGGGTACCAAGAGACCCAGTACTTC
>NA|NA|TRBV9|TRBJ2-4
CASSVGNGGLVQYF
TGTGCCAGCAGCGTAGGAAATGGAGGGCTAGTTCAGTACTTC
>NA|TRBD1|TRBV5-1|TRBJ1-1
CASSLEAGGWTEAFF
TGCGCCAGCAGCTTGGAGGCAGGGGGTTGGACTGAAGCTTTCTTT
>NA|TRBD2|TRBV13|TRBJ2-1
CASSLSGTKQFF
TGTGCCAGCAGCTTATCCGGGACTAAGCAGTTCTTC
>NA|NA|TRBV12-5|TRBJ2-1
CASALSRYEQFF
TGTGCTAGTGCCCTATCGCGATATGAGCAGTTCTTC
>NA|NA|TRBV15|TRBJ2-2
CATSREGRGGTGELFF
TGTGCCACCAGCAGAGAAGGCAGGGGCGGCACCGGGGAGCTGTTTTTT
>NA|NA|TRBV4-2|TRBJ1-1
CASSQPNTGLNTEAFF
TGTGCCAGCAGCCAACCTAATACAGGGTTGAACACTGAAGCTTTCTTT
>NA|NA|TRBV28|TRBJ1-6
CASSLRQENSPLHF
TGTGCCAGCAGTTTAAGGCAGGAGAATTCACCCCTCCACTTT
>NA|NA|TRBV5-5|TRBJ1-4
CASSLGAVSEKLFF
TGTGCCAGCAGCTTGGGTGCAGTTAGTGAAAAACTGTTTTTT
>NA|NA|TRBV27|TRBJ1-4
CASSLGTKGEKLFF
TGTGCCAGCAGTTTGGGGACCAAAGGAGAAAAACTGTTTTTT
>NA|NA|TRBV9|TRBJ1-2
CASSALGTSYGYTF
TGTGCCAGCAGCGCCTTAGGGACATCCTATGGCTACACCTTC
>NA|NA|TRBV3-1/TRBV3-2|TRBJ2-1
CASSPSGIYNEQFF
TGTGCCAGCAGCCCTTCGGGGATCTACAATGAGCAGTTCTTC
>NA|TRBD1|TRBV12-3/TRBV12-4|TRBJ2-4
CASSRDRQNIQYF
TGTGCCAGCAGCCGGGACAGACAAAACATTCAGTACTTC
>NA|NA|TRBV4-3|TRBJ1-5
CASSQDLGPGQPQHF
TGCGCCAGCAGCCAAGACTTGGGGCCGGGTCAGCCCCAGCATTTT
>NA|NA|TRBV7-2|TRBJ2-3
CASSTGLADTQYF
TGTGCCAGCAGCACGGGACTGGCAGATACGCAGTATTTT
>NA|NA|TRBV12-3/TRBV12-4|TRBJ2-5
CASSLGERVTQYF
TGTGCCAGCAGTTTAGGAGAGAGGGTGACCCAGTACTTC
>NA|TRBD1|TRBV28|TRBJ1-5
CASSLSTGVDQPQHF
TGTGCCAGCAGTTTATCGACAGGGGTTGATCAGCCCCAGCATTTT
>NA|NA|TRBV7-8|TRBJ1-1
CASSSRWMNTEAFF
TGTGCCAGCAGCTCCAGGTGGATGAACACTGAAGCTTTCTTT
>NA|TRBD1|TRBV7-9|TRBJ1-2
CASSAGQGHYGYTF
TGTGCCAGCAGCGCGGGACAGGGGCACTATGGCTACACCTTC
>NA|NA|TRBV7-3|TRBJ2-1
CASSLTRSQGGNEQFF
TGTGCCAGCAGCTTAACTCGGAGTCAGGGTGGGAATGAGCAGTTCTTC
>NA|NA|TRBV5-1|TRBJ1-5
CASSEDPNQPQHF
TGCGCCAGCAGCGAGGACCCTAATCAGCCCCAGCATTTT
>NA|NA|TRBV29-1|TRBJ2-2
CSVEPRVNTGELFF
TGCAGCGTTGAACCCAGGGTTAACACCGGGGAGCTGTTTTTT